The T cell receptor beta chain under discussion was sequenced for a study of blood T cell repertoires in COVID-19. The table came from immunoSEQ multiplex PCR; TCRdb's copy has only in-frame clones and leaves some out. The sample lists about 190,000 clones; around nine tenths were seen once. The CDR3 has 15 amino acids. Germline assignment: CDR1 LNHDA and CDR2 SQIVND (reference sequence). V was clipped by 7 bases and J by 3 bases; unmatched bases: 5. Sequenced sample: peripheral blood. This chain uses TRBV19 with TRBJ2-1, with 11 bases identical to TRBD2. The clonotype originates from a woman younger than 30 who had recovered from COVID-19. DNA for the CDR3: TGTGCCAGTACCGAAACTAGCGGGAGCTACAATGAGCAGTTCTTC. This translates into CASTETSGSYNEQFF.